This paragraph covers one T cell receptor (beta chain) sequence. Its antigen remains unknown. Described time point: week 11, during vaccination. With topical imiquimod, each dose of the vaccine consisted of 300 ug of mutant IDH1 20-mer peptide. This specimen comes from a study of a mutant IDH1 vaccine in newly diagnosed glioma. As for the study in general: Vaccines were begun 4-6 weeks after radiotherapy alone, or with temozolomide cycles. General study results and limits: Pseudoprogression showed no apparent link to changes in top peripheral T cell clonotypes.

V dropped 5 bases and J dropped 6 bases, with 16 bases sitting between them. The V gene's germline CDR1 is PRHDT and CDR2 FYEKMQ (reference sequence). This CDR3 region has 14 residues. The protocol was immunoSEQ multiplex PCR, while the TCRdb copy is restricted to in-frame clones and leaves out a portion. The sample records 20,000 to 25,000 clones, 89% being singletons. The rearrangement links TRBV13 to TRBJ1-1; a possible D gene is TRBD1 (6 bases). This receptor was obtained from a woman between 35 and 50 years old with glioma. Sequenced material: PBMCs, taken from a glioma patient whose treatment included an IDH1 peptide vaccine. The CDR3 region has the DNA TGTGCCAGCAGCGTATTACTACAGGGCCCTGAAGCTTTCTTT. This sequence encodes CASSVLLQGPEAFF.